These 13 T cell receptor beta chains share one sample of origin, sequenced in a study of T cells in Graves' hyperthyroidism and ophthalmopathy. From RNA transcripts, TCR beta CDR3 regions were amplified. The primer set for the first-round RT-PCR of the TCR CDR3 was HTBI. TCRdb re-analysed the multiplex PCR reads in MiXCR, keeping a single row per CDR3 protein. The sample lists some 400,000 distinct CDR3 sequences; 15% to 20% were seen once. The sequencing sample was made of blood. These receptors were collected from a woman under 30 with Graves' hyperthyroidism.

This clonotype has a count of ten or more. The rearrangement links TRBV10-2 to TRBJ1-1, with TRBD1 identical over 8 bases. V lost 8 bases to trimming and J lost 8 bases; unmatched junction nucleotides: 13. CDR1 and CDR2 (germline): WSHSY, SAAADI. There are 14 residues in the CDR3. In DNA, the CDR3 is TGCGCCAGCCGGGACAGGAGGGTGGAAGCAGAAGCTTTCTTT. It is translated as CASRDRRVEAEAFF.

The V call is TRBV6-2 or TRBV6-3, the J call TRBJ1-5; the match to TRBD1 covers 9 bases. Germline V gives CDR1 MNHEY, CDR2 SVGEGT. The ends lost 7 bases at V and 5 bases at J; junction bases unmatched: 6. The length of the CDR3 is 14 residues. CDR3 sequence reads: CASTTGQGYQPQHF. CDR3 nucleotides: TGTGCCAGCACCACGGGACAGGGATATCAGCCCCAGCATTTT.

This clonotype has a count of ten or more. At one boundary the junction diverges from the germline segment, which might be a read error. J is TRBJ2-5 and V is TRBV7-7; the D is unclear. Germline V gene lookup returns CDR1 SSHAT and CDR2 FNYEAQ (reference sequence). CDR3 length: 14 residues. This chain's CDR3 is CASSLSLTTETQYF. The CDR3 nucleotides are TGTGCTAGCAGCTTATCCTTGACAACAGAGACCCAGTACTTC.

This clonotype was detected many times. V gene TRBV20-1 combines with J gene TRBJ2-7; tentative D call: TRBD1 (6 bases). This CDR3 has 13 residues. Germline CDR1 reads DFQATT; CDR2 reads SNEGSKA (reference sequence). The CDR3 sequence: CRVLGDTFGEQYF. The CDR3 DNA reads TGCAGGGTCCTGGGGGACACCTTCGGGGAGCAGTACTTC.

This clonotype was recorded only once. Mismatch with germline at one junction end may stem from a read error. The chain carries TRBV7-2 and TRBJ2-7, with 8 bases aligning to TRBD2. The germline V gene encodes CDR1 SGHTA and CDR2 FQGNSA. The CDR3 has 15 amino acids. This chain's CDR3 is CASSLGSGKTYEQYF. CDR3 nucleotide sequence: TGTGCCAGCAGTTTAGGTAGCGGGAAAACCTACGAGCAGTACTTC.

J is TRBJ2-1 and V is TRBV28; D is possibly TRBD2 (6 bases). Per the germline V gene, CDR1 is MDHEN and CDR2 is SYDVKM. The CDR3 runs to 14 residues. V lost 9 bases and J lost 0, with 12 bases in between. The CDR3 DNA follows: TGTGCCAGTCGGGCGGGGAACTCCTACAATGAGCAGTTCTTC. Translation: CASRAGNSYNEQFF.

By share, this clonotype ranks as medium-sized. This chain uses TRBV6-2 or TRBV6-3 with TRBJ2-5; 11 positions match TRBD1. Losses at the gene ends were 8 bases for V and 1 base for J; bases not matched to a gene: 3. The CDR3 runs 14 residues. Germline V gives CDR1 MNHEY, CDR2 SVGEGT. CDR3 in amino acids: CASSGTGGQETQYF. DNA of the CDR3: TGTGCCAGCTCCGGGACAGGGGGCCAAGAGACCCAGTACTTC.

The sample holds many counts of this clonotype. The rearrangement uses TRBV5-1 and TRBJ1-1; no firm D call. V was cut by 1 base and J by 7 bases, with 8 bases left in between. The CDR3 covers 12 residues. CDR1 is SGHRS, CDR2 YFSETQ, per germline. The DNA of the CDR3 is TGCGCCAGCAGCTTGACCAGCAATGAAGCTTTCTTT. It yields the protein CASSLTSNEAFF. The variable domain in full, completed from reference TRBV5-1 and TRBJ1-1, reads KAGVTQTPRYLIKTRGQQVTLSCSPISGHRSVSWYQQTPGQGLQFLFEYFSETQRNKGNFPGRFSGRQFSNSRSEMNVSTLELGDSALYLCASSLTSNEAFFGQGTRLTVV.

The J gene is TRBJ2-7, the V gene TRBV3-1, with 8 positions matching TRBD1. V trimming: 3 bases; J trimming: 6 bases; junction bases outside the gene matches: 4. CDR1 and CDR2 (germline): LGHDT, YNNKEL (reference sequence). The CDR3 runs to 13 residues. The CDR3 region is CASSQRTGSEQYF. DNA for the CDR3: TGTGCCAGCAGCCAGAGGACAGGGAGCGAGCAGTACTTC.

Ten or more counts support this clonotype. The CDR3 region is CASSLGRGRLYTEAFF. DNA for the CDR3: TGTGCCAGCAGCTTAGGCAGGGGGCGACTCTACACTGAAGCTTTCTTT. The chain links TRBV11-2 to TRBJ1-1; the match to TRBD1 covers 8 bases. Germline V gene data show CDR1 as SGHAT and CDR2 as FQNNGV. The V and J ends lost 1 base and 3 bases, in that order; junction bases with no gene match: 7. The CDR3 sequence is 16 residues long.

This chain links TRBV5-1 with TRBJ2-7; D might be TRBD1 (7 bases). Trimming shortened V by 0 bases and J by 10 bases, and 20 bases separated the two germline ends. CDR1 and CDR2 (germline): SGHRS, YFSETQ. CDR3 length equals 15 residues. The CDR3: CASSLDGQESGDQYF. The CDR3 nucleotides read TGCGCCAGCAGCTTGGACGGACAGGAGTCGGGGGATCAGTACTTC.

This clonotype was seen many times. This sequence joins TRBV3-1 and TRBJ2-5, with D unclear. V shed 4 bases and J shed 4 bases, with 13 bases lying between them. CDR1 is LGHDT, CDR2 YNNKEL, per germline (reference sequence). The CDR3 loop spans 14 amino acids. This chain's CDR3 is CASSPPGRAETQYF. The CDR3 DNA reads TGTGCCAGCAGCCCGCCAGGAAGAGCAGAGACCCAGTACTTC.

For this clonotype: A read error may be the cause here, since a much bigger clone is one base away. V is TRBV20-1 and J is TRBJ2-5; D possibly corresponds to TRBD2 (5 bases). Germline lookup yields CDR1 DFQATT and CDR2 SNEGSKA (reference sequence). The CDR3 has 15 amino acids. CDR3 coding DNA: TGCGGTGCTAGAGATGGGAGCAGGTTCCAAGAGACCCAGTACTTC. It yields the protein CGARDGSRFQETQYF.